This TCR beta chain was captured in a study of cytomegalovirus exposure and HLA in healthy donors. This clone was counted once. The PCR made use of 60 Vbeta and 13 Jbeta primers. The repertoire was sequenced with immunoSEQ multiplex PCR; TCRdb's copy has only in-frame clones and lacks some. The data contain 40,000 to 60,000 clones, about three quarters of them singletons. This CDR3 region has 14 residues. The J segment lost 8 bases and the V segment lost 4 bases, leaving 5 bases of the junction unmatched. Germline V gene lookup returns CDR1 SGHRS and CDR2 YFSETQ. This receptor was obtained from a woman between 50 and 59 years old in good health and CMV-seronegative. Sequenced material: PBMCs. The rearrangement links TRBV5-1 to TRBJ1-5; TRBD1 aligns across 11 bases. The CDR3, as DNA: TGCGCCAGCAGCCGGACAGGGGGCGGGGAGCCCCAGCATTTT. It translates to CASSRTGGGEPQHF.